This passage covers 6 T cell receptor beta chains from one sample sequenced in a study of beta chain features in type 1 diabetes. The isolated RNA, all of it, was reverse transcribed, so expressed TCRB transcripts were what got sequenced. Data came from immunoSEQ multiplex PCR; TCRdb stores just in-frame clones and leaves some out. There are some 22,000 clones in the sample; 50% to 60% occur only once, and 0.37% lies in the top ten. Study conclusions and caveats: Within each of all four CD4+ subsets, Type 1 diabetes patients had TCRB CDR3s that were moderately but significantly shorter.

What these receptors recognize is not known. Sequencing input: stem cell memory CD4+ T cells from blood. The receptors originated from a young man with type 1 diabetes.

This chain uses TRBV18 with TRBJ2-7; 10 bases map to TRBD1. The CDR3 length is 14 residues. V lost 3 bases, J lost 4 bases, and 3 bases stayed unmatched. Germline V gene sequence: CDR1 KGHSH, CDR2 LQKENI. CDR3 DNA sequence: TGTGCCAGCTCACCGGGACAGGGGACGTACGAGCAGTACTTC. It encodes CASSPGQGTYEQYF.

CDR3 nucleotide sequence: TGTGCCAGCAGTTATTACGCGAATCAGCCCCAGCATTTT. Its protein product is CASSYYANQPQHF. V usage is TRBV6-5 and J usage is TRBJ1-5, with D hard to call. The V end lost 3 bases, the J end lost 4 bases, and 7 bases lay between the germline ends. Germline V CDR1 and CDR2: MNHEY, SVGAGI. The CDR3 contains 13 residues.

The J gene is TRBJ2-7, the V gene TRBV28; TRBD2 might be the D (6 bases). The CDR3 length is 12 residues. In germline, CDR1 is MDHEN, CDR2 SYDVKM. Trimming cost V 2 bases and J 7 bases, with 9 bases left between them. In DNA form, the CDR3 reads TGTGCCAGCAGTTTAGGGGGGAAGGAGCAGTACTTC. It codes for CASSLGGKEQYF.

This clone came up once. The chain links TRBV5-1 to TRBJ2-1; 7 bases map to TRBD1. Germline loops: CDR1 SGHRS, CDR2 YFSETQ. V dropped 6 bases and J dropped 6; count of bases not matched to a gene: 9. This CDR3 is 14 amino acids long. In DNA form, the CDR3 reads TGCGCCAGCAATAGGGGGCGCGAGAGCAATGAGCAGTTCTTC. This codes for CASNRGRESNEQFF.

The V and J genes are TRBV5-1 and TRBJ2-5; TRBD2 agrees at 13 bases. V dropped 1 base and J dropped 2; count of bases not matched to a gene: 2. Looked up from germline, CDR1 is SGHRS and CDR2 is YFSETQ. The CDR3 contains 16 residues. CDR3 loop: CASSLSGLAGQETQYF. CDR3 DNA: TGCGCCAGCAGCTTGTCGGGACTAGCGGGACAAGAGACCCAGTACTTC.

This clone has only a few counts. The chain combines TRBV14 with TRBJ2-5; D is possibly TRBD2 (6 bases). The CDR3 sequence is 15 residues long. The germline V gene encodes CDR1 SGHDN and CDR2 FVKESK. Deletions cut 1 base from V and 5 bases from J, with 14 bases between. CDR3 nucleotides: TGTGCCAGCAGCCAAGCGATCTCGGGAGCTGAGACCCAGTACTTC. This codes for CASSQAISGAETQYF.